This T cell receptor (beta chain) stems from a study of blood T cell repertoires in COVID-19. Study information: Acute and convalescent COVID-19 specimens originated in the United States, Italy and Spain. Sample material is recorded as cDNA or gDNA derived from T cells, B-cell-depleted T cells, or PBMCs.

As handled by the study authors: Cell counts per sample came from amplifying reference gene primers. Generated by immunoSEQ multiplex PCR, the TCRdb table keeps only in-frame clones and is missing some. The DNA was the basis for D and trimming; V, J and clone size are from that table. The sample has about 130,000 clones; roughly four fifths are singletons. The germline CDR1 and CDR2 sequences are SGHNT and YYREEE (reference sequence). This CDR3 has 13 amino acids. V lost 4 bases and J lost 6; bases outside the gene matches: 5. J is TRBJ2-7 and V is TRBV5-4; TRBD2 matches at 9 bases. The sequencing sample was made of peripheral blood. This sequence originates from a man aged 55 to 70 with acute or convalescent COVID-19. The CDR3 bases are TGTGCCAGCAGCCGAGGGACTAGCAGCGAGCAGTACTTC. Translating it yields CASSRGTSSEQYF. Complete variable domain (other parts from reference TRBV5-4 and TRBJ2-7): ETGVTQSPTHLIKTRGQQVTLRCSSQSGHNTVSWYQQALGQGPQFIFQYYREEENGRGNFPPRFSGLQFPNYSSELNVNALELDDSALYLCASSRGTSSEQYFGPGTRLTVT.